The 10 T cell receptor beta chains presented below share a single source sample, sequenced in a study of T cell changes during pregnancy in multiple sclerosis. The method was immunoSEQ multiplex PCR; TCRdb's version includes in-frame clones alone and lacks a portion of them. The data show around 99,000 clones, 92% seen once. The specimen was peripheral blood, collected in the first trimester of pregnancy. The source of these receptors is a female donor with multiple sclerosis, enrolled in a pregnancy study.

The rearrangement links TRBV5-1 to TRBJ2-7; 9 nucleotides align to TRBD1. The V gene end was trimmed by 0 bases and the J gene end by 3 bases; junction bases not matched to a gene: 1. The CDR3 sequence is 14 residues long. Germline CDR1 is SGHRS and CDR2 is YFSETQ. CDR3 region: CASSLVTGGYEQYF. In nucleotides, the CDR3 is TGCGCCAGCAGCTTGGTGACAGGGGGCTACGAGCAGTACTTC.

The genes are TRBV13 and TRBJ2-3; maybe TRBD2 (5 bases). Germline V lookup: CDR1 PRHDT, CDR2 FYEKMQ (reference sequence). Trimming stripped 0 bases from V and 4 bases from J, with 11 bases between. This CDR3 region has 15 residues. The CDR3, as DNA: TGTGCCAGCAGCTTAGGAGGGAGACGGGCAGATACGCAGTATTTT. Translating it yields CASSLGGRRADTQYF. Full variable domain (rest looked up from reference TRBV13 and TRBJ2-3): AAGVIQSPRHLIKEKRETATLKCYPIPRHDTVYWYQQGPGQDPQFLISFYEKMQSDKGSIPDRFSAQQFSDYHSELNMSSLELGDSALYFCASSLGGRRADTQYFGPGTRLTVL.

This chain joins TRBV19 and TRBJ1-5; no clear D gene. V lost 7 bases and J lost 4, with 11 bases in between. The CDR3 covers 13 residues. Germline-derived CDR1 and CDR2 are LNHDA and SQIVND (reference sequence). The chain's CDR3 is CASTPQANQPQHF. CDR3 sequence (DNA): TGTGCCAGTACCCCCCAGGCTAATCAGCCCCAGCATTTT. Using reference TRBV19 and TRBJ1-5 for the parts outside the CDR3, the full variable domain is DGGITQSPKYLFRKEGQNVTLSCEQNLNHDAMYWYRQDPGQGLRLIYYSQIVNDFQKGDIAEGYSVSREKKESFPLTVTSAQKNPTAFYLCASTPQANQPQHFGDGTRLSIL.

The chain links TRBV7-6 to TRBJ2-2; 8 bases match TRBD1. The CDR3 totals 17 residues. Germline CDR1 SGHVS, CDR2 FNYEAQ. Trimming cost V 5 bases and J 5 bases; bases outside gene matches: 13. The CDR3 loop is CASSPPSQGARTGELFF. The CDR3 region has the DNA TGTGCCAGCAGCCCCCCGAGTCAGGGGGCTCGGACCGGGGAGCTGTTTTTT.

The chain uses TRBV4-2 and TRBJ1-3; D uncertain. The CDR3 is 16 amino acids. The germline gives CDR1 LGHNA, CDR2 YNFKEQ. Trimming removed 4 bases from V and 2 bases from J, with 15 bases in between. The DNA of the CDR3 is TGTGCCAGCAGCCCACTTGGGCAGTCCGCTGGAAACACCATATATTTT. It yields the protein CASSPLGQSAGNTIYF.

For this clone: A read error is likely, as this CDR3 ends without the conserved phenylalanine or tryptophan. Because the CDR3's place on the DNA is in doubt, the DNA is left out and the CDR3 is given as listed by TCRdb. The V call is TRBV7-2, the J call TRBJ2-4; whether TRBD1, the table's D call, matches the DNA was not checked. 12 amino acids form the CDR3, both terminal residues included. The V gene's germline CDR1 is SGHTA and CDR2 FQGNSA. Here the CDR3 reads CASSLGQLPLSI.

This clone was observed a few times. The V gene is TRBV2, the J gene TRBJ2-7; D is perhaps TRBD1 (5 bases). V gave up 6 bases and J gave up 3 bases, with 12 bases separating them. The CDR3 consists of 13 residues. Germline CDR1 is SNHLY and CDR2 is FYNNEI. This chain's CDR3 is CASRSQGRYEQYF. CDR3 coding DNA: TGTGCCAGCAGGTCGCAGGGTCGCTACGAGCAGTACTTC.

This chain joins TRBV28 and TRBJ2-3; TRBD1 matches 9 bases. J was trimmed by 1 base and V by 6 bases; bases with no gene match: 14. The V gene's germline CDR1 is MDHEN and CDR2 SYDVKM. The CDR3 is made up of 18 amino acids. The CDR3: CASSLTGGRRSGTDTQYF. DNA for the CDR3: TGTGCCAGCAGCCTGACAGGGGGAAGGAGAAGCGGCACAGATACGCAGTATTTT.

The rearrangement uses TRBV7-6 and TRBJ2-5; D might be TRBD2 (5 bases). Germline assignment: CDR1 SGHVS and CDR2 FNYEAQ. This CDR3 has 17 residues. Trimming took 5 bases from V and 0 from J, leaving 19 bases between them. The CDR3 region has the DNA TGTGCCAGCAGCGCGCCTCGCGGGCGGATGTACCAAGAGACCCAGTACTTC. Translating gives CASSAPRGRMYQETQYF. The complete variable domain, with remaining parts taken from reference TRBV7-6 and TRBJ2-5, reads GAGVSQSPRYKVTKRGQDVALRCDPISGHVSLYWYRQALGQGPEFLTYFNYEAQQDKSGLPNDRFSAERPEGSISTLTIQRTEQRDSAMYRCASSAPRGRMYQETQYFGPGTRLLVL.

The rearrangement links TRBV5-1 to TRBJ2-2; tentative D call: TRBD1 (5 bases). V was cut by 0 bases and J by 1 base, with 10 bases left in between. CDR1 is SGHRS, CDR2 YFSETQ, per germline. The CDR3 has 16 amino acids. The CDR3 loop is CASSLGAGLNTGELFF. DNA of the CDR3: TGCGCCAGCAGCTTGGGGGCAGGGCTGAACACCGGGGAGCTGTTTTTT.